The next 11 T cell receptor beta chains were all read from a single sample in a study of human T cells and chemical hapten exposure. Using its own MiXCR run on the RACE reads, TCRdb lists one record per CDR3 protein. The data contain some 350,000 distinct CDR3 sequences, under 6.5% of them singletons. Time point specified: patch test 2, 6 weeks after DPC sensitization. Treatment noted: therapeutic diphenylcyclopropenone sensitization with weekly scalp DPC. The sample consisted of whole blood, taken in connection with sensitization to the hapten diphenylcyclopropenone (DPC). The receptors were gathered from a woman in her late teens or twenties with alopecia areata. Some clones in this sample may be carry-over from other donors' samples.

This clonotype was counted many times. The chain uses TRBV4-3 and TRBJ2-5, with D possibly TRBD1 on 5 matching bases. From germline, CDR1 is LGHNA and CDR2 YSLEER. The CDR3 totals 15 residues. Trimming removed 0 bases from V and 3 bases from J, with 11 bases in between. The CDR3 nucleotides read TGCGCCAGCAGCCAAGAATGGGGCAGGGAAGAGACCCAGTACTTC. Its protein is CASSQEWGREETQYF.

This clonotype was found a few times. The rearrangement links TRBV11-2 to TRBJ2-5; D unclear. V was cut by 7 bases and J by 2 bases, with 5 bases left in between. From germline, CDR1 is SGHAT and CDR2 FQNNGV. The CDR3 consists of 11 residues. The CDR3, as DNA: TGTGCCAGCACCAAACAAGAGACCCAGTACTTC. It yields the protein CASTKQETQYF.

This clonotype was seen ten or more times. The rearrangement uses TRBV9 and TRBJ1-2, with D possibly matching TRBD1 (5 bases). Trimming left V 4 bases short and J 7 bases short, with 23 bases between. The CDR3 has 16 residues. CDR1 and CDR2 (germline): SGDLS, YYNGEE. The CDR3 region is CASSPDPTAGSAGYTF. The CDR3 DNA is TGTGCCAGCAGCCCCGACCCGACAGCGGGATCAGCTGGCTACACCTTC.

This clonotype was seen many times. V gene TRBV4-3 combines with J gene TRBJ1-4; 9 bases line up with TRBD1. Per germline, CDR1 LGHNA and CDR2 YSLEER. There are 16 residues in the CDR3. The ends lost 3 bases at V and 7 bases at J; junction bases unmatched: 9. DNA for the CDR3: TGCGCCAGCAGCCACCCACAGGGGGCGGAGGGTGAAAAACTGTTTTTT. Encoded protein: CASSHPQGAEGEKLFF.

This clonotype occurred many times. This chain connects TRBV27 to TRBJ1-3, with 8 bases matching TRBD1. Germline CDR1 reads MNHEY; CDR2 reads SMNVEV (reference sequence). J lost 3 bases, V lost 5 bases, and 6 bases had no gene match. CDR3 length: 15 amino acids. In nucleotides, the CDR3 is TGTGCCAGCAGTCTGCAGGGGGCGTATGGAAACACCATATATTTT. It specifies CASSLQGAYGNTIYF.

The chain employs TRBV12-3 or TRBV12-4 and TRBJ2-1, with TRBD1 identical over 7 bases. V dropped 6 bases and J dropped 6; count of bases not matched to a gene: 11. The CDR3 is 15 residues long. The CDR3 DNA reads TGTGCCAGCAGAACCAGGGACAGATGGTCCAATGAGCAGTTCTTC. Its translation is CASRTRDRWSNEQFF.

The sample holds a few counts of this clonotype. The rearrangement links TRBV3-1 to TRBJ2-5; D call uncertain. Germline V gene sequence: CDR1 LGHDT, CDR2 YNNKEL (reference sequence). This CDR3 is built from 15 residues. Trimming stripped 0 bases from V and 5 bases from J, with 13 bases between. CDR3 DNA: TGTGCCAGCAGCCAAGATCTAGTCGGTCGGGAGACCCAGTACTTC. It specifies CASSQDLVGRETQYF.

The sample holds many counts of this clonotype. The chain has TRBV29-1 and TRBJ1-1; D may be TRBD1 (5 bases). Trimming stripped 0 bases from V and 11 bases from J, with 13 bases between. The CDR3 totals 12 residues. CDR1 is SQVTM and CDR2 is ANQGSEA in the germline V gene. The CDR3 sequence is CSVEEGERKAFF. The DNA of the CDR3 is TGCAGCGTTGAAGAGGGGGAAAGGAAGGCTTTCTTT.

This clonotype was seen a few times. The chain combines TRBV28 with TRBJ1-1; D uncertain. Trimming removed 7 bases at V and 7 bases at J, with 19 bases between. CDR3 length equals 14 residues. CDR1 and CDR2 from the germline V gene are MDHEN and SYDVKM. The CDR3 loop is CASTDPGLGYEAFF. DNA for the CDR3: TGTGCCAGCACCGATCCGGGGTTAGGCTATGAAGCTTTCTTT.

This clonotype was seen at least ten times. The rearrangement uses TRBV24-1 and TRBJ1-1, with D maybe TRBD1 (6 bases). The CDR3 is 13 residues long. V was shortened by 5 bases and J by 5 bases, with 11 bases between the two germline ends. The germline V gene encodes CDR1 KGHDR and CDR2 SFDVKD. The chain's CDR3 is CATSVGQGTEAFF. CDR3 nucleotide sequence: TGTGCCACCAGTGTAGGGCAGGGGACTGAAGCTTTCTTT.

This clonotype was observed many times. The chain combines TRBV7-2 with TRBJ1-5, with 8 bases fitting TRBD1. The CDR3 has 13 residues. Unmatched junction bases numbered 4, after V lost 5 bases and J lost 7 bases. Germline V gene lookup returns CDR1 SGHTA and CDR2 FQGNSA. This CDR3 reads CASSPRTGQPQHF. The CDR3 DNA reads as TGTGCCAGCAGCCCGAGGACAGGGCAGCCCCAGCATTTT.